These 24 T cell receptor beta chains share one sample of origin, sequenced in a study of cytomegalovirus exposure and HLA in healthy donors (dated by TCRdb to about 2017). Library creation used the immunoSEQ multiplex PCR assay. The immuneACCESS repertoire file appears here via TCRdb, limited to in-frame rearrangements. These files lack a portion of the clones; in checked studies, under half of the deficit traces to unresolved V genes, and the cause of the others is not known. This sample holds about 250,000 clones; roughly 87% were observed only once. Together, the top ten hold around 12% of the sample. Sample: PBMCs. The receptors stem from a man younger than 35 in good health and CMV-seropositive.

This clone has just one count. This same CDR3 is encoded by further DNA sequences in the sample. The chain uses TRBV7-3 and TRBJ2-1, with TRBD2 matching 10 bases. Germline CDR1 is SGHTA and CDR2 is FQGTGA. J lost 8 bases, V lost 5 bases, and 6 bases had no gene match. CDR3 length: 14 amino acids. The DNA for the CDR3 is TGTGCCAGCAGCCGGCTAGCGGGAGTTGATGAGCAGTTCTTC. It yields the protein CASSRLAGVDEQFF.

The chain employs TRBV4-3 and TRBJ2-1, with unresolved D. Trimming took 4 bases from V and 1 from J, leaving 11 bases between them. This CDR3 spans 15 amino acids. The germline CDR1 and CDR2 sequences are LGHNA and YSLEER. CDR3 in amino acids: CASSLVSGSYNEQFF. The CDR3 bases are TGCGCCAGCAGCCTCGTCTCAGGTTCCTACAATGAGCAGTTCTTC.

This clone was observed a handful of times. The chain links TRBV6-4 to TRBJ2-1; 7 bases agree with TRBD2. The CDR3 runs to 15 residues. V shed 2 bases, J shed 4 bases, and the junction held 5 bases outside the gene matches. CDR1 and CDR2 from the germline V gene are MRHNA and SNTAGT. The CDR3 reads CASSDASGEYNEQFF. The CDR3 DNA reads as TGTGCCAGCAGTGACGCCAGCGGGGAATACAATGAGCAGTTCTTC.

The chain links TRBV6-1 to TRBJ2-7, with 8 positions matching TRBD1. Looked up from germline, CDR1 is MNHNS and CDR2 is SASEGT. The CDR3 has 12 residues. The J segment lost 1 base and the V segment lost 10 bases, leaving 3 bases of the junction unmatched. CDR3 bases: TGTGCCACCCGACAGGGGTCCTACGAGCAGTACTTC. This encodes CATRQGSYEQYF.

The genes are TRBV7-3 and TRBJ2-5; D is possibly TRBD2 (6 bases). The germline V gene has CDR1 SGHTA and CDR2 FQGTGA. V was shortened by 5 bases and J by 5 bases, with 12 bases between the two germline ends. This CDR3 has 13 amino acids. DNA of the CDR3: TGTGCCAGCAGCCGACTAGGATGGGAGACCCAGTACTTC. It yields the protein CASSRLGWETQYF.

The chain links TRBV28 to TRBJ1-2; D not resolved. Trimming stripped 4 bases from V and 5 bases from J, with 11 bases between. Germline V gives CDR1 MDHEN, CDR2 SYDVKM. This CDR3 contains 13 residues. CDR3 protein: CASSSSLRYGYTF. CDR3 nucleotides: TGTGCCAGCAGTTCTAGCCTCCGTTATGGCTACACCTTC.

In its sample, this clone was seen once. The chain is built from TRBV5-4 and TRBJ2-7, with 9 bases aligning to TRBD1. The CDR3 runs 16 residues. The germline V gene encodes CDR1 SGHNT and CDR2 YYREEE (reference sequence). The V and J ends lost 3 bases and 5 bases, in that order; junction bases with no gene match: 12. The CDR3 region has the DNA TGTGCCAGCAGCTCCACGAGTGGGACAGGGCGTCACGAGCAGTACTTC. It yields the protein CASSSTSGTGRHEQYF.

J is TRBJ2-7 and V is TRBV21-1; the table assigns TRBD1, which was not confirmed against the DNA. TRBV21-1 constitutes a pseudogene. CDR3 length equals 16 residues. In DNA form, the CDR3 reads TGTGCCAGCAGCAAAAGTCCAGTGGCAGTATCCTACGAGCAGTACTTC. This codes for CASSKSPVAVSYEQYF.

The V call is TRBV27, the J call TRBJ2-3; D not resolved. This CDR3 spans 14 amino acids. Germline CDR1 reads MNHEY; CDR2 reads SMNVEV (reference sequence). The V end lost 5 bases, the J end lost 0 bases, and 9 bases lay between the germline ends. The CDR3 DNA is TGTGCCAGCAGTCTCTACCCTAGCACAGATACGCAGTATTTT. It yields the protein CASSLYPSTDTQYF.

The genes are TRBV7-8 and TRBJ2-1; D remains unclear. Germline lookup yields CDR1 SGHVS and CDR2 FQNEAQ. V lost 5 bases to trimming and J lost 10 bases, with 12 bases between them. The CDR3 runs 12 residues. CDR3 sequence (DNA): TGTGCCAGCAGCAAGGTCTTGGGAGAGCAGTTCTTC. It specifies CASSKVLGEQFF. The full variable domain, with the rest looked up from reference TRBV7-8 and TRBJ2-1, is GAGVSQSPRYKVAKRGQDVALRCDPISGHVSLFWYQQALGQGPEFLTYFQNEAQLDKSGLPSDRFFAERPEGSVSTLKIQRTQQEDSAVYLCASSKVLGEQFFGPGTRLTVL.

This chain joins TRBV11-2 and TRBJ1-2, with TRBD1 as a possible D gene (5 bases). The CDR3 is 15 residues long. With 1 base removed from V and 7 bases from J, the gap between germline ends came to 16 bases. In germline, CDR1 is SGHAT, CDR2 FQNNGV. CDR3 region: CASSLGLDLRGGYTF. CDR3 sequence (DNA): TGTGCCAGCAGCTTAGGGCTCGATTTAAGGGGTGGCTACACCTTC.

The J gene is TRBJ2-5, the V gene TRBV11-2; D may match TRBD1 or TRBD2 (5 bases each). The CDR3 sequence is 16 residues long. V lost 2 bases, J lost 2 bases, and 15 bases lay in between. Germline-derived CDR1 and CDR2 are SGHAT and FQNNGV. The CDR3 DNA follows: TGTGCCAGCAGCTTAATTCCGGGGACGGGGCAAGAGACCCAGTACTTC. This sequence encodes CASSLIPGTGQETQYF.

The chain uses TRBV5-6 and TRBJ2-7, with 7 bases identical to TRBD1. The V segment lost 1 base and the J segment 6 bases; nucleotides outside the gene matches: 7. The length of the CDR3 is 14 residues. Germline V gives CDR1 SGHDT, CDR2 YYEEEE. As DNA, the CDR3 is TGTGCCAGCAGCTTGCTTTACAGGGGATCCGAGCAGTACTTC. It yields the protein CASSLLYRGSEQYF.

The V gene is TRBV6-6, the J gene TRBJ2-5; TRBD2 might be the D (6 bases). CDR1 and CDR2 from the germline V gene are MNHNY and SVGAGI (reference sequence). The CDR3 covers 16 residues. The V end was cut by 2 bases, the J end by 2 bases, with 15 bases between. The CDR3 nucleotides read TGTGCCAGCAGTTACGGGAAGGGGACTGTACAAGAGACCCAGTACTTC. Translated, it gives CASSYGKGTVQETQYF.

J is TRBJ1-2 and V is TRBV7-9; D is perhaps TRBD1 (5 bases). The V gene lost 5 bases and the J gene lost 2 bases, with 12 bases spanning the gap. The germline V gene has CDR1 SEHNR and CDR2 FQNEAQ (reference sequence). This CDR3 has 14 amino acids. The CDR3 bases are TGTGCCAGCAGCGAGGGGCATTTCAACTATGGCTACACCTTC. This codes for CASSEGHFNYGYTF. The complete variable domain, with remaining parts taken from reference TRBV7-9 and TRBJ1-2, reads DTGVSQNPRHKITKRGQNVTFRCDPISEHNRLYWYRQTLGQGPEFLTYFQNEAQLEKSRLLSDRFSAERPKGSFSTLEIQRTEQGDSAMYLCASSEGHFNYGYTFGSGTRLTVV.

V and J are TRBV30 and TRBJ2-2; a weak D match, TRBD2 (6 bases). V was shortened by 5 bases and J by 4 bases, with 11 bases between the two germline ends. The CDR3 consists of 13 residues. CDR1 is GTSNPN, CDR2 SVGIG, per germline (reference sequence). The CDR3 region has the DNA TGTGCCTGGGGGAAGGAGGGCACCGGGGAGCTGTTTTTT. Translation gives CAWGKEGTGELFF.

V usage is TRBV11-2 and J usage is TRBJ2-3, with D uncertain. The germline V and J ends were trimmed by 4 bases and 11 bases, with 10 bases remaining between them. Germline V gene data show CDR1 as SGHAT and CDR2 as FQNNGV. The length of the CDR3 is 11 residues. The CDR3 nucleotides read TGTGCCAGCAGCTCCGCGGACGAGCAGTATTTT. Translating gives CASSSADEQYF.

CDR3: CASSLDRVNGELFF. Written as DNA, the CDR3 is TGTGCCAGCAGCTTAGATCGGGTGAATGGGGAGCTGTTTTTT. This chain links TRBV11-3 with TRBJ2-2, with D unclear. The CDR3 has 14 residues. CDR1 is SGHNT, CDR2 YENEEA, per germline. V was cut by 0 bases and J by 8 bases, with 10 bases left in between.

The chain links TRBV5-1 to TRBJ2-5; D is uncertain. This CDR3 comprises 14 residues. V shed 1 base and J shed 2 bases, with 9 bases lying between them. In germline, CDR1 is SGHRS, CDR2 YFSETQ. CDR3 protein: CASSLKLQQETQYF. The DNA for the CDR3 is TGCGCCAGCAGCTTGAAATTACAGCAAGAGACCCAGTACTTC.

This clone was seen only once. The CDR3 nucleotides read TGTGCCAGCAGCCCGAGGACCTCGGGCTCGGAAGCTTTCTTT. Residues: CASSPRTSGSEAFF. The gene calls are TRBV5-4 and TRBJ1-1; D unclear. The CDR3 runs to 14 residues. Trimming cost V 4 bases and J 8 bases, with 18 bases left between them. Per the germline V gene, CDR1 is SGHNT and CDR2 is YYREEE (reference sequence). Based on the CDR3 plus reference TRBV5-4 and TRBJ1-1, the full variable domain is ETGVTQSPTHLIKTRGQQVTLRCSSQSGHNTVSWYQQALGQGPQFIFQYYREEENGRGNFPPRFSGLQFPNYSSELNVNALELDDSALYLCASSPRTSGSEAFFGQGTRLTVV.

This clone is a singleton in its sample. The V and J genes are TRBV11-2 and TRBJ2-3; possible D gene TRBD2, 6 bases. Trimming removed 1 base at V and 5 bases at J, with 13 bases between. There are 15 residues in the CDR3. Germline V gene lookup returns CDR1 SGHAT and CDR2 FQNNGV. This CDR3 reads CASSLGGLSRDTQYF. CDR3 nucleotide sequence: TGTGCCAGCAGCTTAGGGGGACTTTCCAGAGATACGCAGTATTTT.

V is TRBV5-4 and J is TRBJ1-5, with D unresolved. This CDR3 contains 14 residues. Germline CDR1 SGHNT, CDR2 YYREEE (reference sequence). Trimming left V 3 bases short and J 0 bases short, with 7 bases between. CDR3: CASSSGRSNQPQHF. CDR3 in DNA: TGTGCCAGCAGCTCCGGACGTAGCAATCAGCCCCAGCATTTT.

The DNA for the CDR3 is TGCGCCAGCAGCTTGGAGGCGGGACTCGGCGGGGATACGCAGTATTTT. It encodes CASSLEAGLGGDTQYF. This chain connects TRBV5-1 to TRBJ2-3; D might be TRBD2 (6 bases). Trimming shortened V by 0 bases and J by 6 bases, and 17 bases separated the two germline ends. This CDR3 contains 16 residues. Germline V gene sequence: CDR1 SGHRS, CDR2 YFSETQ.

The rearrangement joins TRBV7-8 to TRBJ1-5; D gene unclear. The CDR3 extends over 15 amino acids. Trimming cost V 5 bases and J 0 bases, with 11 bases left between them. Germline CDR1 SGHVS, CDR2 FQNEAQ. The CDR3 region has the DNA TGTGCCAGCAGCCCAAGGTCGGGTAGCAATCAGCCCCAGCATTTT. Its protein product is CASSPRSGSNQPQHF.